This T cell receptor beta chain was observed in a study of molecular identifiers for immune sequencing clone quantification. V lost 2 bases and J 3 bases, leaving 8 bases between the germline ends. Looked up from germline, CDR1 is MDHEN and CDR2 is SYDVKM. This CDR3 is 13 amino acids long. TCRdb passed the PCR reads through MiXCR, listing each CDR3 protein once. Among over 100,000 distinct CDR3 sequences, under 40% were seen once, and the ten largest hold 9% to 10%. The source is a human donor in good health. Some libraries in this study had Jurkat cell RNA spiked in. V gene TRBV28 combines with J gene TRBJ2-7, with D unclear. The sequencing sample was made of naive CD8+ T cells from blood, with Jurkat cell RNA spiked in. Subset reported: FACS-sorted CD8+CD4-CCR7+CD45RA+ naive T cells. The CDR3 coding sequence is TGTGCCAGCAGTTTAACCTTTTACTACGAGCAGTACTTC. Residues: CASSLTFYYEQYF.